This entry describes one T cell receptor (beta chain). The primer mix had 60 Vbeta and 13 Jbeta primers. Some clones are missing from TCRdb's copy, which holds only in-frame ones; the method was immunoSEQ multiplex PCR. Of 140,000 or so clones in the sample, 72% were seen once. The sample belongs to a study of cytomegalovirus exposure and HLA in healthy donors. V was pared by 3 bases and J by 0 bases, with 8 bases of the junction left unmatched. This CDR3 spans 17 amino acids. Germline CDR1 MDHEN, CDR2 SYDVKM. The material sequenced was PBMCs. The TCR comes from a man aged 40-50 years in good health and CMV-seronegative. The rearrangement uses TRBV28 and TRBJ1-5; 7 bases agree with TRBD1. The CDR3 protein is CASSFEFGTDSNQPQHF. CDR3 coding DNA: TGTGCCAGCAGTTTCGAGTTCGGGACAGATAGCAATCAGCCCCAGCATTTT.